This T cell receptor beta chain comes out of a study of blood T cells in healthy people across ages. The CDR3 totals 13 residues. Trimming cost V 3 bases and J 1 base, with 7 bases left between them. As regards this clonotype: What it binds is unknown.

Healthy Caucasian individuals from Russia aged 6 to 90 served as donors. Samples had at least 7 million PBMCs isolated from them. Study-level results: Diversity was estimated from one million T cells, and these estimates were considered underestimates. Any changes in expanded clonotypes were possibly confounded, as donor CMV status remained unknown.

Using a J-beta primer mix together with a sample-barcoded 5' primer, a second PCR was run for roughly 6 to 11 cycles. One entry per CDR3 protein, called by TCRdb with MiXCR from the 5' RACE reads. The profile shows 800,000 or so distinct CDR3 sequences, 35% to 50% of them singletons. The clonotype was recovered from a man aged 80 or over in good health. Input material: blood. This sequence joins TRBV12-3 or TRBV12-4 and TRBJ2-7; D not resolved. The CDR3 nucleotides read TGTGCCAGCAGTTTTGTGGCATCCTACGAGCAGTACTTC. Translation: CASSFVASYEQYF.